The T cell receptor beta chain described here comes from a study of OX40 agonist ivuxolimab in advanced cancers. Study in general: A mean age of approximately 58 years, range roughly 20 to 79, was recorded, and about 83% were male. Study results and limitations: Average numbers of expanded clones were greater in CD8+ T cells than in CD4+.

On this clone: Its antigen is currently unknown.

Only in-frame clones appear in the TCRdb table, and some are missing; sequencing was by immunoSEQ multiplex PCR. The table lists approximately 100,000 clones, approximately 90% of them singletons. The clonotype originates from an adult with an advanced solid tumor such as melanoma, head and neck, liver or kidney cancer. Sample: CD4+ or CD8+ T cells sorted from blood, taken in a trial of the OX40 agonist ivuxolimab.

CDR3 in DNA: TGTGCCTGGAGTGTCGAGAGTGGGGGCTACACCTTC. As protein: CAWSVESGGYTF. This sequence joins TRBV30 and TRBJ1-2; D is unclear. Per the germline V gene, CDR1 is GTSNPN and CDR2 is SVGIG (reference sequence). The CDR3 covers 12 residues. Deletions cut 0 bases from V and 8 bases from J, with 10 bases between.